The 4 T cell receptor beta chains below were found in one sample sequenced in a study of OX40 agonist ivuxolimab in advanced cancers. Sequenced by immunoSEQ multiplex PCR; TCRdb stores in-frame clones only, minus some. Of under 45,000 clones listed, around 84% are singletons. Sequenced here: CD4+ or CD8+ T cells sorted from blood, sampled in a trial of the OX40 agonist ivuxolimab. The receptors here all came from an adult with an advanced solid tumor such as melanoma, head and neck, liver or kidney cancer.

This clone was found once. CDR3 nucleotide sequence: TGTGCCAGCAGTCGCCCTTCAGATACGCAGTATTTT. Translated, it gives CASSRPSDTQYF. The gene calls are TRBV5-6 and TRBJ2-3; D remains ambiguous. The ends were cut back, 5 bases at V and 4 bases at J, with 8 bases in the middle. Germline V gene lookup returns CDR1 SGHDT and CDR2 YYEEEE. The CDR3 has 12 amino acids.

V and J are TRBV15 and TRBJ1-3; D gene unclear. Between the trimmed V and J ends, which lost 3 bases and 0 bases, there was a span of 9 bases. From germline, CDR1 is LNHNV and CDR2 YYDKDF (reference sequence). CDR3 length: 15 amino acids. CDR3 in amino acids: CATSRDPSSGNTIYF. CDR3 in DNA: TGTGCCACCAGCAGGGACCCATCCTCTGGAAACACCATATATTTT.

The gene calls are TRBV7-2 and TRBJ2-1; perhaps TRBD2 as D (5 bases). The germline CDR1 and CDR2 sequences are SGHTA and FQGNSA. V was shortened by 5 bases and J by 9 bases, with 11 bases between the two germline ends. The CDR3 consists of 12 residues. In nucleotides, the CDR3 is TGTGCCAGCAGCGAACTAGGGATTGAGCAGTTCTTC. Amino acids: CASSELGIEQFF.

The chain has TRBV18 and TRBJ2-1; 9 positions agree with TRBD2. The CDR3 has 17 residues. Germline CDR1 reads KGHSH; CDR2 reads LQKENI. Unmatched junction bases numbered 7, after V lost 0 bases and J lost 4 bases. CDR3 DNA sequence: TGTGCCAGCTCACCACCGAGGCGGGGGGGCCTTTACAATGAGCAGTTCTTC. Protein sequence: CASSPPRRGGLYNEQFF.